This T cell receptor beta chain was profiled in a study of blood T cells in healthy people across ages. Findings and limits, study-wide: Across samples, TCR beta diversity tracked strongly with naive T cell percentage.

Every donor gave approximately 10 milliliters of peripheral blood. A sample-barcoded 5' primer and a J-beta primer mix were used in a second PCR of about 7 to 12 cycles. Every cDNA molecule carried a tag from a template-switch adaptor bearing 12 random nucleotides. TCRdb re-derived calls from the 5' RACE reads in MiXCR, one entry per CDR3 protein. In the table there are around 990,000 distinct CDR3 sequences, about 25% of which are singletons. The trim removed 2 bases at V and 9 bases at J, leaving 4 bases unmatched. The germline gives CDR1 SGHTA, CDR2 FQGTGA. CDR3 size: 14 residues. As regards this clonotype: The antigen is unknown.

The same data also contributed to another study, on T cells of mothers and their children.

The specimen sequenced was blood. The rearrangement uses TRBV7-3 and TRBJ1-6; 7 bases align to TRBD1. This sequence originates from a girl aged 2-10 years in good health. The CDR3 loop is CASSLAGGSSPLHF. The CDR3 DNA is TGTGCCAGCAGCTTAGCAGGGGGAAGTTCACCCCTCCACTTT.